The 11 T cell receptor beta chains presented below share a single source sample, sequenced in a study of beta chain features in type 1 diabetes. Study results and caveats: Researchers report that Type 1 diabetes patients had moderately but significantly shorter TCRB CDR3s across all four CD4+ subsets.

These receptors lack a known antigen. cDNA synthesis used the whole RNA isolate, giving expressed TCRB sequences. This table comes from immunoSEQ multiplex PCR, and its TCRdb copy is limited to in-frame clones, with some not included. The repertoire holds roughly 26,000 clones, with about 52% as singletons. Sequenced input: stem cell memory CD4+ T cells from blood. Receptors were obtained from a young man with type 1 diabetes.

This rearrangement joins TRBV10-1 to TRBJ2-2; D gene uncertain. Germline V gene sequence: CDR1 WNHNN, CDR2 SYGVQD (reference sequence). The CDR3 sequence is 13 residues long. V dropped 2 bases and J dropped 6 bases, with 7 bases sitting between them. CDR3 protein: CASSERAAGELFF. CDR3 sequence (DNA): TGCGCCAGCAGTGAGAGAGCTGCCGGGGAGCTGTTTTTT.

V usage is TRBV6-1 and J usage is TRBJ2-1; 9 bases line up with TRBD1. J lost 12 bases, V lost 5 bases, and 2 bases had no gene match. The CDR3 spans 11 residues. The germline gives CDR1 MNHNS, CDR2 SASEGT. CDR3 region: CASSRTGAQFF. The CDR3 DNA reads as TGTGCCAGCAGTAGGACAGGGGCGCAGTTCTTC.

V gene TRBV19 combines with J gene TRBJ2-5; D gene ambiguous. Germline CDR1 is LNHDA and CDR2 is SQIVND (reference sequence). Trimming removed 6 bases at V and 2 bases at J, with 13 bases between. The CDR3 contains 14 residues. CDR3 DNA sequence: TGTGCCAGTAGGATATCAGAAAAACAAGAGACCCAGTACTTC. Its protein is CASRISEKQETQYF.

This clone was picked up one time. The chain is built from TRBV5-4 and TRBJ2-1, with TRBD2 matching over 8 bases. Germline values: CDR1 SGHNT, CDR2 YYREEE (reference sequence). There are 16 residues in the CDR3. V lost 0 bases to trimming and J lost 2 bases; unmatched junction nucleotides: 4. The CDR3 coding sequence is TGTGCCAGCAGCTTGGTTATGGGACTAGCCTACAATGAGCAGTTCTTC. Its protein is CASSLVMGLAYNEQFF.

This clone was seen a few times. The CDR3 DNA reads as TGCGCCAGCAGCCCACAGGGGGCTGGTACCGGGGAGCTGTTTTTT. Translation: CASSPQGAGTGELFF. This rearrangement joins TRBV5-1 to TRBJ2-2; 9 bases agree with TRBD1. Germline assignment: CDR1 SGHRS and CDR2 YFSETQ. Trimming at V came to 4 bases and at J to 5 bases, leaving 6 bases not matched to a gene. This CDR3 is 15 amino acids long. Variable domain in full (rest from reference TRBV5-1 and TRBJ2-2): KAGVTQTPRYLIKTRGQQVTLSCSPISGHRSVSWYQQTPGQGLQFLFEYFSETQRNKGNFPGRFSGRQFSNSRSEMNVSTLELGDSALYLCASSPQGAGTGELFFGEGSRLTVL.

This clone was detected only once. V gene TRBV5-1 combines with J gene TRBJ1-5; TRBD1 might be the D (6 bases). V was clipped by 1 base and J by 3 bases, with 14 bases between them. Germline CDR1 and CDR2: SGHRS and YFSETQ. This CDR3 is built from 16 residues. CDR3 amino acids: CASSLTGLGFNQPQHF. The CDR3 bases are TGCGCCAGCAGCTTGACAGGGTTAGGTTTCAATCAGCCCCAGCATTTT.

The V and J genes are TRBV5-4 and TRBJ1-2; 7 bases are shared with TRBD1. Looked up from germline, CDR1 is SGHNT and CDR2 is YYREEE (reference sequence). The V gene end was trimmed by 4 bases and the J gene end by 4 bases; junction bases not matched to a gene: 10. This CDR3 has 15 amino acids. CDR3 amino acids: CASSPDRTGPYGYTF. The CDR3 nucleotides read TGTGCCAGCAGCCCCGACCGGACAGGACCCTATGGCTACACCTTC.

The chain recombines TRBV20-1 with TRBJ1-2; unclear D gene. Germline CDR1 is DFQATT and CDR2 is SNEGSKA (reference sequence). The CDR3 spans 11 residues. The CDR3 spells CTGASHYGYTF. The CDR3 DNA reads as TGCACAGGTGCCAGCCATTATGGCTACACCTTC.

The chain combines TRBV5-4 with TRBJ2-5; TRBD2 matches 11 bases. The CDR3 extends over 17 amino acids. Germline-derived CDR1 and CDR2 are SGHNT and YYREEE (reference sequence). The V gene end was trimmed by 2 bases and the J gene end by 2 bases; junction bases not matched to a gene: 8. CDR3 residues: CASSFFVLAGVQETQYF. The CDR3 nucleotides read TGTGCCAGCAGCTTTTTTGTACTAGCGGGGGTGCAAGAGACCCAGTACTTC.

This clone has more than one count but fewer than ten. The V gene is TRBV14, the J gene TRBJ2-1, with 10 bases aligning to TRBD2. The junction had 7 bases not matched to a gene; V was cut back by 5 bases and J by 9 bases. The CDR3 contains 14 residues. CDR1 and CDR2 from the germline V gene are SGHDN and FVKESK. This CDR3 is CASSSRTSGGEQFF. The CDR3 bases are TGTGCCAGCAGCTCGCGGACTAGCGGCGGTGAGCAGTTCTTC.

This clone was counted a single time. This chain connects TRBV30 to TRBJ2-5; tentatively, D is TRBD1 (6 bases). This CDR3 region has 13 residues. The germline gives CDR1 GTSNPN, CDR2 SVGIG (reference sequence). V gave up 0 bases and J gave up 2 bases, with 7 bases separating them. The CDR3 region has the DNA TGTGCCTGGAGTGTAGGGACACAAGAGACCCAGTACTTC. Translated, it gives CAWSVGTQETQYF.